This T cell receptor (beta chain) comes out of a study of blood T cells in healthy people across ages. V shed 3 bases and J 2 bases; nucleotides not matched to a gene: 10. The CDR3 spans 17 residues. Germline V gene sequence: CDR1 SQVTM, CDR2 ANQGSEA. Combining a sample-barcoded 5' primer with a J-beta primer mix, a second PCR ran for about 6 to 11 cycles. TCRdb reprocessed the 5' RACE reads with MiXCR, giving one entry per CDR3 protein. The sample consists of about 640,000 distinct CDR3 sequences, approximately 30% of them appearing once. Isolation per sample recovered at least 6 million PBMCs. The sequence was collected from a woman older than 75 in good health. The sample taken for sequencing was blood. The chain uses TRBV29-1 and TRBJ2-5, with 12 bases aligning to TRBD2. CDR3 sequence reads: CSVDIFLGTSGQETQYF. For the CDR3, the DNA is TGCAGCGTTGATATTTTCCTGGGGACTAGCGGGCAAGAGACCCAGTACTTC.